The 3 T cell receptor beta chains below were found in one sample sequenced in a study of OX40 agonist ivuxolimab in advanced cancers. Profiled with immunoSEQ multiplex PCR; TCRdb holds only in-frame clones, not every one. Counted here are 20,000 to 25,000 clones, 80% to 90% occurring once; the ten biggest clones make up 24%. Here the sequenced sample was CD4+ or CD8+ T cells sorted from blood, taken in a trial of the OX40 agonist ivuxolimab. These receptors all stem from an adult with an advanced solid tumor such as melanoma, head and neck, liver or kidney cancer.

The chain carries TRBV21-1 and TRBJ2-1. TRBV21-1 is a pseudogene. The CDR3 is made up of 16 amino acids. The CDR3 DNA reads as TGTGCCAGCAGCGAAAACACCGGGACGGCCGTCAATGAGCAGTTCTTC. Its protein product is CASSENTGTAVNEQFF.

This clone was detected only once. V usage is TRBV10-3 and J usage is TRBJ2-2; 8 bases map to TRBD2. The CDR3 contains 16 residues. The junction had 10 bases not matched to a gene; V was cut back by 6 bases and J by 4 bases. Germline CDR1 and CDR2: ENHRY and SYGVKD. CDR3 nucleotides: TGTGCCATCAGCCCCCTCAGCGGGGGCGGCACCGGGGAGCTGTTTTTT. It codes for CAISPLSGGGTGELFF.

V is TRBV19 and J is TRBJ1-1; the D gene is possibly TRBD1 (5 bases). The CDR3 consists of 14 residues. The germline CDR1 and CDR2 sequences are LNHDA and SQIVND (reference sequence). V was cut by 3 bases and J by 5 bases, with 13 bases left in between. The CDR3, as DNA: TGTGCCAGTAGTATGGGGCACCCGCAGACTGAAGCTTTCTTT. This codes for CASSMGHPQTEAFF.